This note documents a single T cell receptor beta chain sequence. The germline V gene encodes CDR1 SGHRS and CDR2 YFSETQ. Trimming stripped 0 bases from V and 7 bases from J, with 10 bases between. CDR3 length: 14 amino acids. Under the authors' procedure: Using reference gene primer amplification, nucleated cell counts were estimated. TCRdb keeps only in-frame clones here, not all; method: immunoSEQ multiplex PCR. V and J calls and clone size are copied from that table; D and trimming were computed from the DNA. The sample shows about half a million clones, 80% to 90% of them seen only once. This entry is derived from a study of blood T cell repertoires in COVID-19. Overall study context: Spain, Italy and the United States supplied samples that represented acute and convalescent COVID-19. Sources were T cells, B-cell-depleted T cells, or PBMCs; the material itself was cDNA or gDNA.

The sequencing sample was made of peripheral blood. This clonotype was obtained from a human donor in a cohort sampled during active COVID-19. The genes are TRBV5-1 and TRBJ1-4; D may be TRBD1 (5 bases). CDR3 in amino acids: CASSLVGETEKLFF. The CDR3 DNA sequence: TGCGCCAGCAGCTTGGTAGGGGAAACTGAAAAACTGTTTTTT. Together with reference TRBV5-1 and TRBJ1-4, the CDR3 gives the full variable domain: KAGVTQTPRYLIKTRGQQVTLSCSPISGHRSVSWYQQTPGQGLQFLFEYFSETQRNKGNFPGRFSGRQFSNSRSEMNVSTLELGDSALYLCASSLVGETEKLFFGSGTQLSVL.